This T cell receptor (beta chain) was identified during a study of PD-1 blockade in classical Hodgkin lymphoma. Whole-study results and caveats: Reports indicated that newly diagnosed patients had lower baseline TCR diversity than healthy donors did.

Each patient relapsed following autologous stem cell transplantation, and prior brentuximab vedotin exposure differed. Complete response, partial response or progressive disease was recorded as best response. Notes on this clone: Its antigen is not known.

Method: immunoSEQ multiplex PCR; TCRdb's copy keeps in-frame clones and lacks some. The sample holds about 61,000 clones, 80% to 90% seen once. V dropped 4 bases and J dropped 2 bases, with 14 bases sitting between them. The CDR3 contains 15 residues. Germline CDR1 KGHSH, CDR2 LQKENI. The receptor's source is a human donor with classical Hodgkin lymphoma. The specimen was peripheral blood mononuclear cells (PBMCs), collected at baseline. The rearrangement joins TRBV18 to TRBJ1-1; D uncertain. CDR3 protein: CASSHSQETNTEAFF. DNA of the CDR3: TGTGCCAGCTCACACTCGCAGGAGACTAACACTGAAGCTTTCTTT.